The 8 T cell receptor beta chains below come from one sample, sequenced in a study of monozygotic twins with inflammatory bowel disease. TCRdb re-called the 5' RACE reads; every CDR3 protein appears as one record, without DNA. The listing contains approximately 400,000 distinct CDR3 sequences. The source material was blood. Receptors were obtained from a human donor with ulcerative colitis or Crohn's disease, or a healthy co-twin of an affected twin (not recorded which).

This chain uses TRBV20-1 with TRBJ1-2; TCRdb's assignment of TRBD1 cannot be checked, as there is no DNA. In germline, CDR1 is DFQATT, CDR2 SNEGSKA (reference sequence). The CDR3 loop spans 15 amino acids. CDR3 loop: CSARVRGLANYGYTF.

CDR3 amino acids: CASSLLAGSSYNEQFF. This chain uses TRBV7-9 with TRBJ2-1; without DNA, the TCRdb call of TRBD2 cannot be checked. Germline values: CDR1 SEHNR, CDR2 FQNEAQ (reference sequence). The CDR3 length is 16 residues.

The chain couples TRBV2 to TRBJ2-7; TCRdb's D gene call, TRBD2, goes unchecked for lack of DNA. Germline assignment: CDR1 SNHLY and CDR2 FYNNEI. CDR3 length: 15 residues. CDR3 sequence: CASRGGLAGIYEQYF.

This chain uses TRBV12-3 or TRBV12-4 with TRBJ2-7. CDR3 length equals 12 residues. CDR3 in amino acids: CASSTTNYEQYF.

V and J are TRBV30 and TRBJ2-5. The CDR3 is made up of 11 amino acids. Germline CDR1 reads GTSNPN; CDR2 reads SVGIG (reference sequence). CDR3 protein: CAWSSAETQYF. Based on the CDR3 plus reference TRBV30 and TRBJ2-5, the full variable domain is SQTIHQWPATLVQPVGSPLSLECTVEGTSNPNLYWYRQAAGRGLQLLFYSVGIGQISSEVPQNLSASRPQDRQFILSSKKLLLSDSGFYLCAWSSAETQYFGPGTRLLVL.

V and J are TRBV29-1 and TRBJ2-7. Germline V gene lookup returns CDR1 SQVTM and CDR2 ANQGSEA. The CDR3 covers 13 residues. CDR3 loop: CSVDFPSSYEQYF.

The chain carries TRBV5-6 and TRBJ2-5; the D call from TCRdb, TRBD1, cannot be confirmed without DNA. Looked up from germline, CDR1 is SGHDT and CDR2 is YYEEEE. CDR3 size: 14 residues. CDR3: CASSLVRTQETQYF. Full variable domain (remainder filled in from reference TRBV5-6 and TRBJ2-5): DAGVTQSPTHLIKTRGQQVTLRCSPKSGHDTVSWYQQALGQGPQFIFQYYEEEERQRGNFPDRFSGHQFPNYSSELNVNALLLGDSALYLCASSLVRTQETQYFGPGTRLLVL.

The chain joins TRBV7-9 to TRBJ2-2. The CDR3 totals 15 residues. CDR1 and CDR2 (germline): SEHNR, FQNEAQ (reference sequence). The CDR3 reads CASSGIAASTGELFF.